Below, 20 T cell receptor beta chains from the same sample are listed, as sequenced in a study of OX40 agonist ivuxolimab in advanced cancers. Here immunoSEQ multiplex PCR was the method, and the copy in TCRdb shows in-frame clones only, minus some. The sample lists tens of thousands of clones; more than 75% were seen once. Sequencing used CD4+ or CD8+ T cells sorted from blood, obtained in a trial of the OX40 agonist ivuxolimab. Receptors originate from an adult with an advanced solid tumor such as melanoma, head and neck, liver or kidney cancer.

The chain recombines TRBV10-3 with TRBJ1-2; TRBD1 is a possible D gene (6 bases). Looked up from germline, CDR1 is ENHRY and CDR2 is SYGVKD. V was trimmed by 2 bases and J by 4 bases, leaving 8 bases between them. The CDR3 is 13 residues long. The CDR3 DNA follows: TGTGCCATCAGTGAGCAGGGGAGCTATGGCTACACCTTC. This codes for CAISEQGSYGYTF.

This clone was counted a few times. V and J are TRBV11-2 and TRBJ1-2, with 8 bases aligning to TRBD1. J lost 8 bases, V lost 2 bases, and 4 bases had no gene match. The CDR3 runs 13 residues. Germline assignment: CDR1 SGHAT and CDR2 FQNNGV. CDR3 protein: CASSLQGAQGYTF. In DNA form, the CDR3 reads TGTGCCAGCAGCTTACAGGGGGCGCAGGGCTACACCTTC.

The J gene is TRBJ1-3, the V gene TRBV19; D remains ambiguous. Trimming took off 5 bases at V and 4 bases at J, with 12 bases between the two ends. Germline V gene data show CDR1 as LNHDA and CDR2 as SQIVND (reference sequence). The CDR3 has 14 residues. The CDR3 nucleotides read TGTGCCAGTAGTCCGCCGGGGTCAGGAAACACCATATATTTT. This codes for CASSPPGSGNTIYF.

This clone was observed a single time. The chain has TRBV28 and TRBJ1-2; D unresolved. V lost 6 bases and J lost 4, with 9 bases in between. The CDR3 sequence is 12 residues long. Per germline, CDR1 MDHEN and CDR2 SYDVKM. The CDR3 protein is CASSASIYGYTF. CDR3 sequence (DNA): TGTGCCAGCAGCGCCAGTATCTATGGCTACACCTTC.

The chain joins TRBV27 to TRBJ1-6; TRBD1 matches at 9 bases. Trimming cost V 5 bases and J 10 bases; bases outside gene matches: 9. Germline CDR1 is MNHEY and CDR2 is SMNVEV (reference sequence). The CDR3 sequence is 15 residues long. The CDR3 DNA follows: TGTGCCAGCAGTCCAAGACAGGGGGTTGGATCACCCCTCCACTTT. Translation: CASSPRQGVGSPLHF.

This clone was recorded only once. A junction boundary mismatches the germline segment, possibly from a read error. The chain employs TRBV2 and TRBJ2-1; 7 nucleotides align to TRBD2. This CDR3 is 14 amino acids long. Germline CDR1 SNHLY, CDR2 FYNNEI. The CDR3 spells CASRDGGTYNEQFF. The CDR3 bases are TGTGCCAGCAGGGACGGGGGGACCTATAATGAGCAGTTCTTC.

The chain uses TRBV30 and TRBJ1-6; TRBD1 agrees at 7 bases. J was trimmed by 9 bases and V by 2 bases; bases with no gene match: 7. CDR1 is GTSNPN, CDR2 SVGIG, per germline (reference sequence). CDR3 length: 14 amino acids. The CDR3 spells CAWSRRQGGSPLHF. The CDR3 DNA follows: TGTGCCTGGAGTAGGCGACAGGGCGGTTCACCCCTCCACTTT.

V gene TRBV29-1 combines with J gene TRBJ1-2; TRBD1 might be the D (6 bases). V lost 4 bases and J lost 5, with 14 bases in between. This CDR3 is built from 13 residues. From germline, CDR1 is SQVTM and CDR2 ANQGSEA. CDR3 residues: CSVVEQGLYGYTF. CDR3 bases: TGCAGCGTTGTTGAACAGGGATTGTATGGCTACACCTTC.

In this sample, this clone turned up once. The gene calls are TRBV9 and TRBJ2-3; the D is unclear. V was shortened by 1 base and J by 8 bases, with 11 bases between the two germline ends. The germline V gene encodes CDR1 SGDLS and CDR2 YYNGEE. The CDR3 totals 13 residues. The CDR3 region is CASSVSGPGTQYF. CDR3 coding DNA: TGTGCCAGCAGCGTATCAGGCCCGGGTACGCAGTATTTT.

The DNA for the CDR3 is TGTGCCAGCAGCTTGGGGGGGTGGACCTACAATGAGCAGTTCTTC. Translation gives CASSLGGWTYNEQFF. The V call is TRBV5-8, the J call TRBJ2-1, with D tentatively TRBD1 or TRBD2 (5 bases each). The CDR3 totals 15 residues. CDR1 and CDR2 from the germline V gene are SGHTS and YDEGEE. Trimming took off 0 bases at V and 2 bases at J, with 9 bases between the two ends.

This clone was picked up one time. V and J are TRBV11-2 and TRBJ2-5; 7 bases are a match to TRBD1. CDR1 SGHAT and CDR2 FQNNGV come from the germline V gene. V lost 4 bases to trimming and J lost 0 bases; unmatched junction nucleotides: 5. This CDR3 region has 15 residues. CDR3 amino acids: CASSSGGIDQETQYF. The CDR3, as DNA: TGTGCCAGCAGCTCAGGGGGTATCGACCAAGAGACCCAGTACTTC.

The rearrangement uses TRBV19 and TRBJ1-2; no clear D. The germline CDR1 and CDR2 sequences are LNHDA and SQIVND (reference sequence). V lost 3 bases and J lost 4, with 6 bases in between. The CDR3 contains 12 residues. CDR3 nucleotides: TGTGCCAGTAGTATGTCGATCTATGGCTACACCTTC. Its protein is CASSMSIYGYTF.

This clone was counted only a few times. The rearrangement joins TRBV30 to TRBJ1-2; 9 nucleotides line up with TRBD1. CDR1 and CDR2 from the germline V gene are GTSNPN and SVGIG (reference sequence). This CDR3 region has 13 residues. Trimming removed 1 base from V and 8 bases from J; junction bases left unmatched: 5. CDR3 sequence reads: CAWSADRGYGYTF. As DNA, the CDR3 is TGTGCCTGGAGTGCCGACAGGGGGTACGGCTACACCTTC.

V gene TRBV18 combines with J gene TRBJ2-7; 7 nucleotides align to TRBD1. The V and J ends lost 6 bases and 6 bases, in that order; junction bases with no gene match: 8. The CDR3 has 13 residues. Germline CDR1 reads KGHSH; CDR2 reads LQKENI. In DNA, the CDR3 is TGTGCCAGCTCTCCAAACCGGGACAGCGAGCAGTACTTC. Its translation: CASSPNRDSEQYF.

A remark on this clone: In the same sample, other DNA sequences code for this CDR3. The chain uses TRBV18 and TRBJ2-7, with TRBD1 identical over 11 bases. Germline V gene sequence: CDR1 KGHSH, CDR2 LQKENI. J was trimmed by 5 bases and V by 3 bases; bases with no gene match: 0. The CDR3 is made up of 13 amino acids. The CDR3: CASSPGQGDEQYF. CDR3 bases: TGTGCCAGCTCACCGGGACAGGGGGACGAGCAGTACTTC.

This clone came up a few times. The chain couples TRBV19 to TRBJ1-5; D is perhaps TRBD1 (5 bases). CDR1 LNHDA and CDR2 SQIVND come from the germline V gene (reference sequence). The length of the CDR3 is 12 residues. V lost 7 bases, J lost 3 bases, and 7 bases lay in between. The chain's CDR3 is CASTGYNQPQHF. In DNA form, the CDR3 reads TGTGCCAGTACAGGGTACAATCAGCCCCAGCATTTT.

The J gene is TRBJ1-1, the V gene TRBV10-1; 8 bases align to TRBD1. The V gene end was trimmed by 1 base and the J gene end by 6 bases; junction bases not matched to a gene: 7. Germline values: CDR1 WNHNN, CDR2 SYGVQD (reference sequence). The CDR3 consists of 15 residues. CDR3 sequence: CASSEYGQGAPEAFF. In DNA form, the CDR3 reads TGCGCCAGCAGTGAGTACGGGCAGGGGGCCCCTGAAGCTTTCTTT.

The chain carries TRBV30 and TRBJ1-5; possibly TRBD1 for D (6 bases). This CDR3 region has 15 residues. Germline CDR1 GTSNPN, CDR2 SVGIG (reference sequence). Trimming pared 1 base from V and 1 base from J, leaving 11 bases between. Here the CDR3 reads CAWSALTGSNQPQHF. CDR3 nucleotides: TGTGCCTGGAGTGCCCTAACAGGGAGCAATCAGCCCCAGCATTTT.

This chain connects TRBV9 to TRBJ1-4, with 10 bases matching TRBD1. CDR1 and CDR2 (germline): SGDLS, YYNGEE. J was trimmed by 6 bases and V by 4 bases; bases with no gene match: 6. The CDR3 loop spans 15 amino acids. CDR3 sequence (DNA): TGTGCCAGCAGCCAGGCTGGACAGGGGGATGAAAAACTGTTTTTT. Translating gives CASSQAGQGDEKLFF.

The gene calls are TRBV9 and TRBJ2-3, with D perhaps being TRBD1 or TRBD2 (5 bases each). Germline V CDR1 and CDR2: SGDLS, YYNGEE. The ends were cut back, 2 bases at V and 0 bases at J, with 13 bases in the middle. The CDR3 consists of 16 residues. CDR3 protein: CASSVRTGASTDTQYF. CDR3 nucleotide sequence: TGTGCCAGCAGCGTTAGGACTGGGGCTAGCACAGATACGCAGTATTTT.